What follows are 10 T cell receptor beta chains derived from one specimen sequenced in a study of T cell responses to AZD1222 COVID-19 vaccine. TCRdb's table, derived via immunoSEQ multiplex PCR, lists solely in-frame clones and lacks some. In the table there are more than 110,000 clones, 80% to 95% of which are singletons. This material consisted of peripheral blood, taken on day 0 of AZD1222 vaccination. The receptors shown here come from an adult in good health.

The genes are TRBV11-3 and TRBJ2-5; TRBD2 matches at 9 bases. This CDR3 spans 14 amino acids. Germline trimming cut 2 bases from V and 3 bases from J; bases unmatched to any gene: 1. Germline V gene lookup returns CDR1 SGHNT and CDR2 YENEEA. CDR3 loop: CASSLRLAEETQYF. The CDR3 DNA sequence: TGTGCCAGCAGCTTAAGACTAGCGGAAGAGACCCAGTACTTC.

J is TRBJ2-7 and V is TRBV11-2, with TRBD1 identical over 8 bases. Germline CDR1 reads SGHAT; CDR2 reads FQNNGV. This CDR3 has 16 residues. After removal of 1 base from V and 1 base from J, the junction contained 6 bases not matched to a gene. The CDR3 coding sequence is TGTGCCAGCAGCTTAGTGCGTGGACAGGGTTCCTACGAGCAGTACTTC. This gives the protein CASSLVRGQGSYEQYF.

CDR3 DNA sequence: TGTGCCAGCAGCTTTGACAGGGGACCCTACAATGAGCAGTTCTTC. Protein: CASSFDRGPYNEQFF. The rearrangement joins TRBV7-9 to TRBJ2-1; TRBD1 matches 8 bases. This CDR3 has 15 residues. V was clipped by 3 bases and J by 2 bases; unmatched bases: 3. Germline loops: CDR1 SEHNR, CDR2 FQNEAQ (reference sequence).

The chain uses TRBV5-1 and TRBJ2-2; no reliable D call. CDR3 size: 15 residues. From germline, CDR1 is SGHRS and CDR2 YFSETQ. The V gene lost 0 bases and the J gene lost 7 bases, with 13 bases spanning the gap. This CDR3 is CASSLDARQGGELFF. The CDR3, as DNA: TGCGCCAGCAGCTTGGACGCGCGGCAAGGCGGGGAGCTGTTTTTT. The full variable domain, in which reference TRBV5-1 and TRBJ2-2 provide the parts outside the CDR3, is KAGVTQTPRYLIKTRGQQVTLSCSPISGHRSVSWYQQTPGQGLQFLFEYFSETQRNKGNFPGRFSGRQFSNSRSEMNVSTLELGDSALYLCASSLDARQGGELFFGEGSRLTVL.

The chain links TRBV11-2 to TRBJ1-3; D gene ambiguous. Germline V gene sequence: CDR1 SGHAT, CDR2 FQNNGV. CDR3 length: 15 residues. V was trimmed by 5 bases and J by 2 bases, leaving 13 bases between them. The CDR3 reads CASSPGRETGNTIYF. CDR3 sequence (DNA): TGTGCCAGCAGCCCCGGGCGGGAAACTGGAAACACCATATATTTT.

V and J are TRBV19 and TRBJ1-1; D is unclear. The V end was cut by 7 bases, the J end by 1 base, with 10 bases between. Per germline, CDR1 LNHDA and CDR2 SQIVND (reference sequence). This CDR3 is built from 13 residues. The CDR3 loop is CASTRGWNTEAFF. CDR3 sequence (DNA): TGTGCCAGTACCCGGGGATGGAACACTGAAGCTTTCTTT.

This clone showed up just once. The chain has TRBV19 and TRBJ2-7; 10 nucleotides align to TRBD1. Germline V lookup: CDR1 LNHDA, CDR2 SQIVND (reference sequence). The length of the CDR3 is 14 residues. J gave up 1 base and V 3 bases, and 0 bases lay outside the gene matches. As DNA, the CDR3 is TGTGCCAGTAGTATGGGACAGGGGTCCTACGAGCAGTACTTC. This codes for CASSMGQGSYEQYF.

This chain links TRBV28 with TRBJ2-3, with no clear D. The V gene's germline CDR1 is MDHEN and CDR2 SYDVKM. The CDR3 contains 13 residues. V lost 7 bases, J lost 2 bases, and 10 bases lay in between. The DNA of the CDR3 is TGTGCCAGCATCCCACAGAACACAGATACGCAGTATTTT. Amino acids: CASIPQNTDTQYF. Based on the CDR3 plus reference TRBV28 and TRBJ2-3, the full variable domain is DVKVTQSSRYLVKRTGEKVFLECVQDMDHENMFWYRQDPGLGLRLIYFSYDVKMKEKGDIPEGYSVSREKKERFSLILESASTNQTSMYLCASIPQNTDTQYFGPGTRLTVL.

V gene TRBV28 combines with J gene TRBJ2-7; TRBD2 matches 8 bases. This CDR3 is built from 14 residues. V gave up 5 bases and J gave up 2 bases; unmatched junction bases: 5. Germline loops: CDR1 MDHEN, CDR2 SYDVKM. This CDR3 is CASSPRGGAYEQYF. The CDR3 bases are TGTGCCAGCAGTCCCCGGGGGGGGGCCTACGAGCAGTACTTC.

This sequence joins TRBV21-1 and TRBJ2-2; TRBD1, the table's D call, was not compared with the DNA. TRBV21-1 is designated a pseudogene. This CDR3 has 15 amino acids. CDR3 sequence (DNA): TGTGCCAGCACTTTAGAGGGGGTGAACACCGGGGAGCTGTTTTTT. This translates into CASTLEGVNTGELFF.